Sequencing of this T cell receptor beta chain was carried out in a study of beta chain features in type 1 diabetes. Study-level results: TCRB CDR3s were moderately but significantly shorter in Type 1 diabetes patients in all four CD4+ subsets.

The CDR3 covers 14 residues. Looked up from germline, CDR1 is LGHNA and CDR2 is YNFKEQ. The V gene lost 0 bases and the J gene lost 2 bases, with 8 bases spanning the gap. Worth noting for this clone: No antigen is known for it.

CD45RO/CCR7/CD25/CD127/CD95/CD27 separated CD4+ naive, central memory, regulatory and stem cell-like memory cells by sorting. Sequenced material consisted of expressed TCRB transcripts (all of the isolated RNA was reverse transcribed). Sequencing was performed with immunoSEQ multiplex PCR; in TCRdb, only in-frame clones are kept and a portion is missing. The sample has over 20,000 clones, about 45% seen once. Sequencing input: stem cell memory CD4+ T cells from blood. This chain connects TRBV4-2 to TRBJ2-7; D perhaps matches TRBD1 (5 bases). This clonotype was obtained from a man aged 25 to 40 with type 1 diabetes. This CDR3 reads CASSQETGAYEQYF. In DNA form, the CDR3 reads TGTGCCAGCAGCCAAGAAACAGGAGCCTACGAGCAGTACTTC.